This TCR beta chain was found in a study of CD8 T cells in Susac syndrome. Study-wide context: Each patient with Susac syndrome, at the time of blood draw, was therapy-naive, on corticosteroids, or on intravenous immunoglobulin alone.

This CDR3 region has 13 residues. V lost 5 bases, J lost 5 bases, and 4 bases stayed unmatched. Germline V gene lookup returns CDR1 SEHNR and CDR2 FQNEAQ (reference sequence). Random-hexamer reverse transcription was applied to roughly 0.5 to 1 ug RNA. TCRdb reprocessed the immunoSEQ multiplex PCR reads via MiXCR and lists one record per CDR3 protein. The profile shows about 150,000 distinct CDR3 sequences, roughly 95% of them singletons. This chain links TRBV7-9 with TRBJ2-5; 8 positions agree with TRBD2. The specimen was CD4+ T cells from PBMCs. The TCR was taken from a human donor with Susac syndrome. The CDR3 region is CASSILAVETQYF. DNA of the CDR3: TGTGCCAGCAGCATACTAGCGGTGGAGACCCAGTACTTC.